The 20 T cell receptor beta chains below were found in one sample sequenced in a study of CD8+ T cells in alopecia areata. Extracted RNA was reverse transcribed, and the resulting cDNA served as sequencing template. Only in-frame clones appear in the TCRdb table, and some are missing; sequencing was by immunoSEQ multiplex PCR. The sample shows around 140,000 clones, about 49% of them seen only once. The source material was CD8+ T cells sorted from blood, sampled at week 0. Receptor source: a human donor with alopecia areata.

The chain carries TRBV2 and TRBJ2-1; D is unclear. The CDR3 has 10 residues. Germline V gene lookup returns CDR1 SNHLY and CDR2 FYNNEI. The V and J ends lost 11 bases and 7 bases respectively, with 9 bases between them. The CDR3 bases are TGTGCCCCTACCGGGAATGAGCAGTTCTTC. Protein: CAPTGNEQFF.

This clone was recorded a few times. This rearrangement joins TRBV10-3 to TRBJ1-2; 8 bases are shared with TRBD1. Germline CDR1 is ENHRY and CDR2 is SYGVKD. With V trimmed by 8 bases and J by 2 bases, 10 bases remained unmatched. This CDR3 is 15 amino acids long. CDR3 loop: CAIDPGQGPNYGYTF. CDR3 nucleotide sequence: TGTGCCATCGACCCTGGACAGGGACCAAACTATGGCTACACCTTC.

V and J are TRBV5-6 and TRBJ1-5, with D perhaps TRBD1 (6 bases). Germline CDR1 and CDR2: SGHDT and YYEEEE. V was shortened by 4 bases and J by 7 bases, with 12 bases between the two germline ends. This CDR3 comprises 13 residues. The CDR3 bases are TGTGCCAGCAGCGAACAACAGGGACAGCCCCAGCATTTT. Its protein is CASSEQQGQPQHF.

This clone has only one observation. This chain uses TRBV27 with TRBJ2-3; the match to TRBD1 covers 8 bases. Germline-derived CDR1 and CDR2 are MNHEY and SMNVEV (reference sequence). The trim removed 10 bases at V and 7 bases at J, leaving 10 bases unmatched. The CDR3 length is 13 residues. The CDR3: CATWGTGSHTQYF. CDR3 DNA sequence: TGTGCCACTTGGGGGACAGGCTCACATACGCAGTATTTT.

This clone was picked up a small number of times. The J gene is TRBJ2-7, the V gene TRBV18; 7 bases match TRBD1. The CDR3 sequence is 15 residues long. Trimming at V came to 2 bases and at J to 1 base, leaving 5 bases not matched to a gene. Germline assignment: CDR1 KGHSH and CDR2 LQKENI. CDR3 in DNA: TGTGCCAGCTCACCAAGGGGGCAGCGTTCCTACGAGCAGTACTTC. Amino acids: CASSPRGQRSYEQYF.

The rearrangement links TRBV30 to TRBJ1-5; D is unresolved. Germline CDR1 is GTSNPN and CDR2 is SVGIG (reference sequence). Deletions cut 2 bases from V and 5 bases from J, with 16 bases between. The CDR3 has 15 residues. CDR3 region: CAWSRAANWHQPQHF. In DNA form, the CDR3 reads TGTGCCTGGAGTAGGGCAGCCAACTGGCATCAGCCCCAGCATTTT.

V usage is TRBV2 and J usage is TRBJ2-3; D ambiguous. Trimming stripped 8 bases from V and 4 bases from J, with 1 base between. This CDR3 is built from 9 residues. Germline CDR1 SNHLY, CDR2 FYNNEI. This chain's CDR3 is CASSDTQYF. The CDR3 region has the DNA TGTGCCAGCTCAGATACGCAGTATTTT. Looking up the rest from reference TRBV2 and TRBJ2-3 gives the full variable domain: EPEVTQTPSHQVTQMGQEVILRCVPISNHLYFYWYRQILGQKVEFLVSFYNNEISEKSEIFDDQFSVERPDGSNFTLKIRSTKLEDSAMYFCASSDTQYFGPGTRLTVL.

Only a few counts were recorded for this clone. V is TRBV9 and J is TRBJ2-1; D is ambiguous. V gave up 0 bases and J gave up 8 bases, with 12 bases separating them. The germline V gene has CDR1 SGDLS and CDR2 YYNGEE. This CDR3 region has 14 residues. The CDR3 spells CASSVGKITYEQFF. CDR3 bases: TGTGCCAGCAGCGTAGGGAAGATCACATATGAGCAGTTCTTC.

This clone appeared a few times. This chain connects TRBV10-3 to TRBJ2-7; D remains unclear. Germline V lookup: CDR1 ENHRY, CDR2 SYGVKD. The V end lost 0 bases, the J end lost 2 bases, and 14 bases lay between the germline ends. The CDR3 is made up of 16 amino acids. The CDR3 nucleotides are TGTGCCATCAGTGAGTCGACCGGACGGATCCCCTACGAGCAGTACTTC. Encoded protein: CAISESTGRIPYEQYF.

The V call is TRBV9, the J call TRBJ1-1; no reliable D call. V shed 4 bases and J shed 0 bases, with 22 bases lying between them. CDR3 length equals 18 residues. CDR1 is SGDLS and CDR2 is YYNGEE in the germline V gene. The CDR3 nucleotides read TGTGCCAGCAGCCCACACTTTGGGATGGGTTGGATGAACACTGAAGCTTTCTTT. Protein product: CASSPHFGMGWMNTEAFF.

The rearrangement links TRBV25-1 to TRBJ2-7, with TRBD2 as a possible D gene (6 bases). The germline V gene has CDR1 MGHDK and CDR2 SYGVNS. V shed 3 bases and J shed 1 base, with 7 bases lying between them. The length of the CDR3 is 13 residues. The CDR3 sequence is CASSERGSYEQYF. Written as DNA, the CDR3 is TGTGCCAGCAGTGAGCGGGGATCCTACGAGCAGTACTTC.

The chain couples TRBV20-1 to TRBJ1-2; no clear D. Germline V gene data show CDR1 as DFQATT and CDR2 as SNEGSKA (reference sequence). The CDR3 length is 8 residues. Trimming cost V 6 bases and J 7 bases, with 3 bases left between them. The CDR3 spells CSAGGYTF. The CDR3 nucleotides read TGCAGTGCAGGTGGCTACACCTTC.

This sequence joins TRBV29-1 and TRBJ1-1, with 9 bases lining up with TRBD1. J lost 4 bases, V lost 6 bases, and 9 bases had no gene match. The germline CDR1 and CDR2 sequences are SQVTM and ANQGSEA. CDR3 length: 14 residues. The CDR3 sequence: CSVEGDRESTEAFF. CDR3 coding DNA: TGCAGCGTGGAGGGGGACAGGGAGAGCACTGAAGCTTTCTTT.

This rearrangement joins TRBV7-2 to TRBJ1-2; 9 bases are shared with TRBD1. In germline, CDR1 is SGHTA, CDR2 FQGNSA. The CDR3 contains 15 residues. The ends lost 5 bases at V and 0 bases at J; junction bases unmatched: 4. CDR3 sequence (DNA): TGTGCCAGCAGCGCCGGGACAGGGCCTAACTATGGCTACACCTTC. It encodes CASSAGTGPNYGYTF.

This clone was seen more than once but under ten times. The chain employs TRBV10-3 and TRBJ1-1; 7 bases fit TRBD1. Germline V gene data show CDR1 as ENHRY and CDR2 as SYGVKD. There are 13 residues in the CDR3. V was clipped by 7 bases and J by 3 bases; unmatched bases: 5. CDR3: CAINRQGDTEAFF. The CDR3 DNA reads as TGTGCCATCAATCGACAGGGAGACACTGAAGCTTTCTTT.

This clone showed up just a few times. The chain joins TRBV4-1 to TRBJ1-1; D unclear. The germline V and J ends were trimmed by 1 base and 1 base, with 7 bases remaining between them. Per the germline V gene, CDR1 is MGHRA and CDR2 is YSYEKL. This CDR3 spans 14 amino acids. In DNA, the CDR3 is TGCGCCAGCAGCCAAGTCGAGGGGAACACTGAAGCTTTCTTT. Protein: CASSQVEGNTEAFF.

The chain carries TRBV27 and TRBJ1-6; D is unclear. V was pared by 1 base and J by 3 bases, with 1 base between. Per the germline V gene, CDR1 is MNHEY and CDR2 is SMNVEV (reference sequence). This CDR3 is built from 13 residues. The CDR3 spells CASSLYYNSPLHF. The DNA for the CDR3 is TGTGCCAGCAGTTTATACTATAATTCACCCCTCCACTTT.

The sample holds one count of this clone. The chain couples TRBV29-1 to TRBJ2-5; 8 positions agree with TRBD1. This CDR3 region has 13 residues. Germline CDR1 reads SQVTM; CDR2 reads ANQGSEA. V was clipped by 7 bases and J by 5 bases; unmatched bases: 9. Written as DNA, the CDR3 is TGCAGCGGGATGGACAGGGAAACCGAGACCCAGTACTTC. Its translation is CSGMDRETETQYF.

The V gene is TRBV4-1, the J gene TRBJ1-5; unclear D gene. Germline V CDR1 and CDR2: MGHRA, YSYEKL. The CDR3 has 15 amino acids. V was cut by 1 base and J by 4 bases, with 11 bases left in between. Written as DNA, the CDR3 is TGCGCCAGCAGCCAAGGTGGAGAAGGTAATCAGCCCCAGCATTTT. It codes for CASSQGGEGNQPQHF.

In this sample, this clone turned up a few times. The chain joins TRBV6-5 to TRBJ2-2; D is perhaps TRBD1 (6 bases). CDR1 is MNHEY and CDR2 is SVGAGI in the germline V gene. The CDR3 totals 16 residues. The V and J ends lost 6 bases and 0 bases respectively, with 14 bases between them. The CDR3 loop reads CASRYKGHTNTGELFF. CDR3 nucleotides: TGTGCCAGCAGGTACAAGGGACATACGAACACCGGGGAGCTGTTTTTT.